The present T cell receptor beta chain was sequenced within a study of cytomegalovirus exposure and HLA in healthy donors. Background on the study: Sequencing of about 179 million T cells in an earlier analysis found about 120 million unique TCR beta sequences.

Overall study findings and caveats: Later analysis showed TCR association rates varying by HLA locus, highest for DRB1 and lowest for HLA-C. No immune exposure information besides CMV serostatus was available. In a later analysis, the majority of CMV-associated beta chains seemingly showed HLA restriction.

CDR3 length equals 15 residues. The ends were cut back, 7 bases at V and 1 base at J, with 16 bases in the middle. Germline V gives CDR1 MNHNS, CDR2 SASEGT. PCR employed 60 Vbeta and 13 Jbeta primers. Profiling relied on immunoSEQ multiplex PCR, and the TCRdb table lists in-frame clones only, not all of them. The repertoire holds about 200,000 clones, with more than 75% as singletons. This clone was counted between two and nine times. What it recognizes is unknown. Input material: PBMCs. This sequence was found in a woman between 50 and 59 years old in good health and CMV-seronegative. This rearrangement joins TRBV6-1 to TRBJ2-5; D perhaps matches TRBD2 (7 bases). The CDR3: CASTVGGGLQETQYF. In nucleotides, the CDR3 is TGTGCCAGCACTGTGGGCGGGGGCCTCCAAGAGACCCAGTACTTC.